The 6 T cell receptor beta chains reported below all come from one sample, sequenced in a study of blood T cell repertoires in COVID-19. Generated by immunoSEQ multiplex PCR, the TCRdb table keeps only in-frame clones and is missing some. The sample shows under 200,000 clones, approximately 80% of them seen only once. Sample: peripheral blood. Receptors were obtained from a woman at least 80 years old with active or convalescent COVID-19.

The chain joins TRBV7-2 to TRBJ1-1; D not certain. Trimming pared 5 bases from V and 1 base from J, leaving 8 bases between. CDR1 and CDR2 (germline): SGHTA, FQGNSA. This CDR3 is 13 amino acids long. The CDR3 is CASSIRENTEAFF. The CDR3 nucleotides are TGTGCCAGCAGCATACGAGAGAACACTGAAGCTTTCTTT.

This clone was detected a few times. The CDR3 loop is CASSYGQGTDTQYF. As DNA, the CDR3 is TGTGCCAGCAGCTATGGACAAGGCACAGATACGCAGTATTTT. V and J are TRBV5-8 and TRBJ2-3; D perhaps matches TRBD1 (5 bases). Trimming shortened V by 3 bases and J by 1 base, and 9 bases separated the two germline ends. Looked up from germline, CDR1 is SGHTS and CDR2 is YDEGEE. This CDR3 has 14 residues.

The chain uses TRBV7-9 and TRBJ2-7; D perhaps matches TRBD1 (6 bases). Germline V gene data show CDR1 as SEHNR and CDR2 as FQNEAQ (reference sequence). V lost 0 bases to trimming and J lost 7 bases, with 16 bases between them. This CDR3 has 15 residues. The chain's CDR3 is CASSLAGQGSKEQYF. The CDR3 bases are TGTGCCAGCAGCTTAGCAGGGCAGGGGAGCAAGGAGCAGTACTTC. Drawing the rest from reference TRBV7-9 and TRBJ2-7, the complete variable domain is DTGVSQNPRHKITKRGQNVTFRCDPISEHNRLYWYRQTLGQGPEFLTYFQNEAQLEKSRLLSDRFSAERPKGSFSTLEIQRTEQGDSAMYLCASSLAGQGSKEQYFGPGTRLTVT.

The chain combines TRBV6-5 with TRBJ1-2; maybe TRBD1 (6 bases). This CDR3 comprises 12 residues. The germline V gene encodes CDR1 MNHEY and CDR2 SVGAGI. V lost 6 bases and J lost 3, with 8 bases in between. CDR3 bases: TGTGCCAGCAGCGGACAGCACTATGGCTACACCTTC. Encoded protein: CASSGQHYGYTF.

This chain connects TRBV6-5 to TRBJ2-7; TRBD1 matches at 8 bases. CDR1 is MNHEY and CDR2 is SVGAGI in the germline V gene. The CDR3 is 14 residues long. Germline trimming cut 8 bases from V and 1 base from J; bases unmatched to any gene: 7. The chain's CDR3 is CASQKTGASYEQYF. The CDR3 bases are TGTGCCAGCCAAAAGACAGGGGCTTCCTACGAGCAGTACTTC.

This rearrangement joins TRBV6-2 or TRBV6-3 to TRBJ1-5; D is uncertain. This CDR3 contains 15 residues. Germline V gene sequence: CDR1 MNHEY, CDR2 SVGEGT. V lost 0 bases and J 6 bases, leaving 12 bases between the germline ends. The CDR3 nucleotides are TGTGCCAGCAGTTACTCGCCAGGTGAGACTCAGCCCCAGCATTTT. Protein product: CASSYSPGETQPQHF.